The rows below give T cell receptor beta chains drawn from one sample of a study of T cell changes during pregnancy in multiple sclerosis. Some clones are missing from TCRdb's copy, which holds only in-frame ones; the method was immunoSEQ multiplex PCR. The sample has over 45,000 clones, about 90% seen once. This material consisted of peripheral blood, taken in the first trimester of pregnancy. The receptor set was obtained from a female donor in good health, enrolled as a control in a pregnancy study. The CDR3 runs from the conserved cysteine through the conserved F or W. A D gene is named only where the DNA matches it firmly. Clone sizes are given selectively: once, few, many, or a class where the clone is expanded.

>TRBJ1-5|once|TRBV27|TRBD1
CASRVTGGSIQPQHF
TGTGCCAGCAGAGTGACAGGGGGCTCGATCCAGCCCCAGCATTTT
>TRBJ1-6|NA|TRBV6-6|NA
CASKGGGAENSPLHF
TGTGCCAGCAAAGGGGGGGGCGCGGAAAATTCACCCCTCCACTTT
>TRBJ1-2|NA|TRBV5-6|NA
CASSLRVLELAAGGPGYTF
TGTGCCAGCAGCTTACGAGTACTGGAGTTGGCGGCAGGAGGTCCCGGCTACACCTTC
>TRBJ1-2|once|TRBV30|TRBD1
CAWSPRQGGSGYTF
TGTGCCTGGAGTCCGCGACAGGGGGGAAGTGGCTACACCTTC
>TRBJ2-7|NA|TRBV5-5|TRBD1
CASSLAGIGTGANSHEQYF
TGTGCCAGCAGCTTGGCTGGTATCGGGACAGGGGCTAACTCCCACGAGCAGTACTTC
>TRBJ2-1|NA|TRBV21-1|NA
CASSKDGQGWNEQFF
TGTGCCAGCAGCAAAGACGGACAGGGTTGGAATGAGCAGTTCTTC
>TRBJ1-2|few|TRBV15|TRBD1
CATSQDRGAGYTF
TGTGCCACCAGCCAAGACAGGGGCGCTGGCTACACCTTC
>TRBJ2-7|NA|TRBV4-3|NA
CASSQENSLEQYF
TGCGCCAGCAGCCAAGAAAACAGTCTGGAGCAGTACTTC
>TRBJ2-7|NA|TRBV7-8|TRBD1
CASSAWDRGTYEQYF
TGTGCCAGCAGCGCCTGGGACAGGGGCACCTACGAGCAGTACTTC
>TRBJ2-7|NA|TRBV27|TRBD2
CASSAPGLAGGHVREQYF
TGTGCCAGCAGTGCGCCGGGACTAGCGGGGGGGCACGTCAGGGAGCAGTACTTC
>TRBJ1-2|NA|TRBV19|TRBD1
CASSTQPGQGYGYTF
TGTGCCAGTAGTACGCAACCGGGACAGGGTTATGGCTACACCTTC
>TRBJ1-4|NA|TRBV7-9|NA
CASSLDGTKSGKLFF
TGTGCCAGCAGCTTAGACGGCACCAAGAGCGGAAAACTGTTTTTT
>TRBJ2-5|once|TRBV7-2|TRBD2
CASSLWTSGSGETQYF
TGTGCCAGCAGCTTATGGACTAGCGGGAGTGGAGAGACCCAGTACTTC
>TRBJ2-1|NA|TRBV10-1|NA
CASSAGNLPRLFF
TGCGCCAGCAGCGCGGGGAACCTCCCTCGTTTGTTCTTC
>TRBJ1-3|NA|TRBV5-5|TRBD1
CASSMTGGAKGNTIYF
TGTGCCAGCAGCATGACAGGGGGCGCGAAAGGAAACACCATATATTTT
>TRBJ2-5|few|TRBV30|TRBD1
CAWSGQGLGETQYF
TGTGCCTGGAGTGGACAGGGCCTAGGAGAGACCCAGTACTTC
>TRBJ2-7|NA|TRBV10-1|NA
CASSDILGGEQYF
TGCGCCAGCAGTGATATTCTGGGGGGCGAGCAGTACTTC
>TRBJ1-1|NA|TRBV7-8|NA
CASSRAPGDTEAFF
TGTGCCAGCAGCAGGGCCCCGGGGGACACTGAAGCTTTCTTT
>TRBJ1-1|NA|TRBV27|NA
CASSLYSQNTEAFF
TGTGCCAGCAGTTTATACAGCCAGAATACTGAAGCTTTCTTT
>TRBJ2-7|NA|TRBV6-5|TRBD2
CASSPSGRPYEQYF
TGTGCCAGCAGTCCCAGCGGGAGGCCCTACGAGCAGTACTTC
>TRBJ1-2|NA|TRBV10-3|TRBD1
CAISADRGGGSGYTF
TGTGCCATCAGTGCAGACAGGGGTGGTGGAAGTGGCTACACCTTC
>TRBJ2-3|NA|TRBV18|NA
CASSPRWTEYTDTQYF
TGTGCCAGCTCACCTCGATGGACAGAATACACAGATACGCAGTATTTT
>TRBJ2-7|NA|TRBV28|NA
CASSTRGASYEQYF
TGTGCCAGCAGCACAAGAGGCGCCTCCTACGAGCAGTACTTC
>TRBJ2-1|NA|TRBV19|TRBD2
CASSRGTSGGPGGNEQFF
TGTGCCAGTAGTAGGGGGACTAGCGGGGGGCCAGGGGGGAATGAGCAGTTCTTC
>TRBJ2-5|once|TRBV18|NA
CASATTGTIETQYF
TGTGCCAGCGCTACCACCGGGACAATAGAGACCCAGTACTTC
>TRBJ1-6|NA|TRBV30|TRBD1
CAWSKGQEVSPLHF
TGTGCCTGGAGTAAGGGACAGGAGGTTTCACCCCTCCACTTT
>TRBJ2-5|NA|TRBV2|TRBD2
CASSDRGLVTETQYF
TGTGCCAGCAGTGATAGGGGACTAGTCACAGAGACCCAGTACTTC
>TRBJ2-1|NA|TRBV5-4|TRBD2
CASSLAGGLSYNEQFF
TGTGCCAGCAGCTTGGCGGGAGGACTATCCTACAATGAGCAGTTCTTC
>TRBJ1-2|NA|TRBV2|NA
CASSYSDRSYGYTF
TGTGCCAGCAGTTATAGCGACAGGTCCTATGGCTACACCTTC
>TRBJ1-2|once|TRBV6-1|NA
CASSERLNYGYTF
TGTGCCAGCAGTGAGAGGCTTAACTATGGCTACACCTTC
>TRBJ1-5|NA|TRBV18|NA
CASSPSYRGENQPQHF
TGTGCCAGCTCGCCCAGTTACCGGGGGGAAAATCAGCCCCAGCATTTT
>TRBJ1-2|NA|TRBV18|NA
CASSPQELRTANYGYTF
TGTGCCAGCTCACCCCAGGAGTTGCGGACTGCTAACTATGGCTACACCTTC
>TRBJ2-3|NA|TRBV9|TRBD2
CASSVSGLAGLPSTDTQYF
TGTGCCAGCAGCGTTTCGGGACTAGCGGGGCTCCCTAGCACAGATACGCAGTATTTT
>TRBJ2-1|NA|TRBV5-1|NA
CASSLGRGNPSSYNEQFF
TGCGCCAGCAGCCTTGGAAGGGGGAATCCGAGCTCCTACAATGAGCAGTTCTTC
>TRBJ1-1|once|TRBV7-9|NA
CASSQSYRGTEAFF
TGTGCCAGCAGCCAATCCTACCGGGGGACTGAAGCTTTCTTT
>TRBJ2-3|NA|TRBV29-1|NA
CSVGGTIRDTQYF
TGCAGCGTGGGAGGTACTATTAGAGATACGCAGTATTTT
>TRBJ2-6|NA|TRBV6-1|NA
CASSEKPLGANVLTF
TGTGCCAGCAGTGAAAAGCCATTGGGGGCCAACGTCCTGACTTTC
>TRBJ2-3|NA|TRBV4-3|NA
CASSPDFRTDTQYF
TGCGCCAGCAGCCCGGACTTTCGCACAGATACGCAGTATTTT
>TRBJ1-1|NA|TRBV6-1|NA
CASSEVPGYTEAFF
TGTGCCAGCAGTGAAGTTCCAGGGTACACTGAAGCTTTCTTT
>TRBJ1-3|few|TRBV19|NA
CASSIFGGGNTIYF
TGTGCCAGTAGTATCTTCGGCGGGGGAAACACCATATATTTT
>TRBJ2-3|once|TRBV19|TRBD2
CASYPGGSTDTQYF
TGTGCCAGCTACCCGGGGGGTTCCACAGATACGCAGTATTTT
>TRBJ2-7|once|TRBV7-2|TRBD2
CASSLKSLAGDYEQYF
TGTGCCAGCAGCTTAAAGTCCCTAGCGGGGGACTACGAGCAGTACTTC
>TRBJ1-2|NA|TRBV5-8|NA
CASSLVPYAPGDYGYTF
TGTGCCAGCAGCTTGGTTCCCTATGCCCCCGGAGACTATGGCTACACCTTC
>TRBJ2-3|NA|TRBV18|TRBD2
CASSPLAGGLTDTQYF
TGTGCCAGCTCACCACTAGCGGGAGGACTCACAGATACGCAGTATTTT
>TRBJ1-2|few|TRBV28|NA
CASSPFIRTWLGGYTF
TGTGCCAGCAGCCCTTTTATCCGGACATGGTTGGGGGGCTACACCTTC
>TRBJ2-4|NA|TRBV11-2|NA
CASSLLGTSLSNIQYF
TGTGCCAGCAGCTTATTGGGGACTTCACTTTCGAACATTCAGTACTTC
>TRBJ2-3|NA|TRBV7-9|TRBD2
CASSSLAGGPFSTDTQYF
TGTGCCAGCAGCTCACTAGCGGGAGGTCCGTTTAGCACAGATACGCAGTATTTT
>TRBJ2-2|few|TRBV18|NA
CASSSRETGELFF
TGTGCCAGCTCATCCCGGGAGACCGGGGAGCTGTTTTTT